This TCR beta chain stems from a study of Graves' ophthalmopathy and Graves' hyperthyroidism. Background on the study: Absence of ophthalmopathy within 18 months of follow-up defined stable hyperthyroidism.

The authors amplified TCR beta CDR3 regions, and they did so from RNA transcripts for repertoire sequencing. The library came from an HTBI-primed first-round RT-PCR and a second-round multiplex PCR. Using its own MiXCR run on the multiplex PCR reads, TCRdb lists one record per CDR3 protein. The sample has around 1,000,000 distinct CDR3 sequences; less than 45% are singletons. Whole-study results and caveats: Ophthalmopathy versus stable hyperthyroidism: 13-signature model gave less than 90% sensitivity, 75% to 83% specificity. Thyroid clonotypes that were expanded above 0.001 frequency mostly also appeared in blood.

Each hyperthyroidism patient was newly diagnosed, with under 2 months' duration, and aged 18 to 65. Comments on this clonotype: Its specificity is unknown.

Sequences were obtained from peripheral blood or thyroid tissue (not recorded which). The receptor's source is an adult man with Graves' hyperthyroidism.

The DNA of the CDR3 is TGCAGCGTTGAAAGGTGGGACAGGGGGCACACTGAAGCTTTCTTT. It specifies CSVERWDRGHTEAFF. The V call is TRBV29-1, the J call TRBJ1-1; 12 bases align to TRBD1. The germline V gene has CDR1 SQVTM and CDR2 ANQGSEA. The CDR3 has 15 residues. The V and J ends lost 2 bases and 3 bases, in that order; junction bases with no gene match: 4.